The 31 T cell receptor beta chains reported below all come from one sample, sequenced in a study of CD8 T cells in ankylosing spondylitis. TCRdb re-called the 5' RACE reads with MiXCR, one entry per CDR3 protein. The data show some 130,000 distinct CDR3 sequences, about 13% seen once. The source material was blood, either unsorted or a sorted T cell fraction (not recorded which). The receptors were gathered from a female donor with ankylosing spondylitis or in good health (not recorded which).

This clonotype appeared a few times. V and J are TRBV30 and TRBJ2-7, with D unresolved. This CDR3 is built from 11 residues. Germline V gene data show CDR1 as GTSNPN and CDR2 as SVGIG (reference sequence). V lost 2 bases, J lost 4 bases, and 6 bases lay in between. The CDR3 nucleotides are TGTGCCTGGAGTTCCGGATACGAGCAGTACTTC. This gives the protein CAWSSGYEQYF.

The V gene is TRBV12-3 or TRBV12-4, the J gene TRBJ2-2, with 8 bases lining up with TRBD2. The V gene end was trimmed by 6 bases and the J gene end by 4 bases; junction bases not matched to a gene: 13. This CDR3 is built from 17 residues. DNA of the CDR3: TGTGCCAGCAGCGGTTTGGTCGGGGGGGCCCCCACCGGGGAGCTGTTTTTT. This encodes CASSGLVGGAPTGELFF.

The chain uses TRBV5-1 and TRBJ2-1, with a weak D call TRBD1 (6 bases). Germline V lookup: CDR1 SGHRS, CDR2 YFSETQ. The CDR3 contains 15 residues. Trimming pared 4 bases from V and 0 bases from J, leaving 11 bases between. CDR3 coding DNA: TGCGCCAGCAGCCAACAGGGTCCCTCCTACAATGAGCAGTTCTTC. Translating gives CASSQQGPSYNEQFF.

This clonotype showed up many times. The J gene is TRBJ2-1, the V gene TRBV20-1; no clear D. CDR1 is DFQATT, CDR2 SNEGSKA, per germline (reference sequence). Trimming stripped 3 bases from V and 4 bases from J, with 13 bases between. The CDR3 sequence is 14 residues long. The CDR3 region has the DNA TGCAGTGCTAGTAACCCAGCGACGTACAATGAGCAGTTCTTC. It translates to CSASNPATYNEQFF.

The gene calls are TRBV3-1 and TRBJ2-3; TRBD2 agrees at 8 bases. With V trimmed by 4 bases and J by 5 bases, 14 bases remained unmatched. The CDR3 runs 17 residues. CDR1 LGHDT and CDR2 YNNKEL come from the germline V gene (reference sequence). In DNA, the CDR3 is TGTGCCAGCAGCCCTAGGAGCGGGAGAGAACTCATAGATACGCAGTATTTT. Translating gives CASSPRSGRELIDTQYF.

The table lists this clonotype with a few counts. The chain has TRBV10-1 and TRBJ2-3; D uncertain. The CDR3 runs 11 residues. V lost 6 bases, J lost 4 bases, and 5 bases lay in between. Germline V gene lookup returns CDR1 WNHNN and CDR2 SYGVQD (reference sequence). CDR3 sequence reads: CASRGSDTQYF. CDR3 DNA: TGCGCCAGCAGGGGATCAGATACGCAGTATTTT.

The chain joins TRBV12-3 or TRBV12-4 to TRBJ2-2, with TRBD1 as a possible D gene (6 bases). The V gene lost 3 bases and the J gene lost 3 bases, with 8 bases spanning the gap. The CDR3 consists of 14 residues. CDR3 sequence: CASSFRTDTGELFF. The CDR3 region has the DNA TGTGCCAGCAGTTTTCGGACAGACACCGGGGAGCTGTTTTTT.

In its sample, this clonotype was seen many times. The chain combines TRBV7-8 with TRBJ2-5; TRBD2 matches 15 bases. J gave up 4 bases and V 4 bases, and 4 bases lay outside the gene matches. Germline V gives CDR1 SGHVS, CDR2 FQNEAQ. CDR3 length: 16 residues. CDR3 in amino acids: CASSSKGLAGGETQYF. The CDR3 bases are TGTGCCAGCAGCTCGAAGGGACTAGCGGGAGGAGAGACCCAGTACTTC.

This clonotype came up a few times. The V and J genes are TRBV20-1 and TRBJ2-7, with 8 bases that match TRBD2. The CDR3 loop spans 14 amino acids. Germline CDR1 and CDR2: DFQATT and SNEGSKA (reference sequence). J was trimmed by 1 base and V by 4 bases; bases with no gene match: 6. The CDR3 loop reads CSATTAGESYEQYF. The CDR3 DNA reads TGCAGTGCTACAACAGCGGGAGAATCCTACGAGCAGTACTTC.

This clonotype came up many times. V gene TRBV20-1 combines with J gene TRBJ2-7; D unresolved. Germline V gene data show CDR1 as DFQATT and CDR2 as SNEGSKA (reference sequence). This CDR3 has 12 residues. V lost 0 bases, J lost 4 bases, and 7 bases lay in between. Written as DNA, the CDR3 is TGCAGTGCTAGAGATCTTAGGTACGAGCAGTACTTC. It translates to CSARDLRYEQYF.

This sequence joins TRBV20-1 and TRBJ2-7; D may correspond to TRBD1 or TRBD2 (5 bases each). Trimming left V 3 bases short and J 4 bases short, with 16 bases between. The CDR3 is 14 residues long. Germline lookup yields CDR1 DFQATT and CDR2 SNEGSKA (reference sequence). In DNA, the CDR3 is TGCAGTGCTAGGAAGGCCGGGGCTGGGTACGAGCAGTACTTC. This gives the protein CSARKAGAGYEQYF.

This clonotype has just a few counts. In nucleotides, the CDR3 is TGTGCCAGCTCACCCTCAGGCACTAATGAAAAACTGTTTTTT. Encoded protein: CASSPSGTNEKLFF. The rearrangement joins TRBV18 to TRBJ1-4; no clear D gene. V was cut by 3 bases and J by 2 bases, with 7 bases left in between. CDR1 and CDR2 from the germline V gene are KGHSH and LQKENI. This CDR3 is 14 amino acids long.

This rearrangement joins TRBV20-1 to TRBJ2-5, with D hard to call. Looked up from germline, CDR1 is DFQATT and CDR2 is SNEGSKA (reference sequence). The CDR3 extends over 12 amino acids. V gave up 2 bases and J gave up 0 bases, with 4 bases separating them. In nucleotides, the CDR3 is TGCAGTGCTAGATTCCACCAAGAGACCCAGTACTTC. It encodes CSARFHQETQYF.

This clonotype was observed a handful of times. The rearrangement links TRBV11-3 to TRBJ2-3; D gene uncertain. V was pared by 3 bases and J by 8 bases, with 15 bases between. The CDR3 covers 14 residues. CDR1 SGHNT and CDR2 YENEEA come from the germline V gene. This CDR3 is CASSLAPEAATQYF. The CDR3 DNA is TGTGCCAGCAGCTTGGCCCCTGAGGCAGCTACGCAGTATTTT.

At least ten counts were recorded for this clonotype. The rearrangement uses TRBV21-1 and TRBJ1-4. TRBV21-1 is a recognized pseudogene. CDR3 length: 14 residues. The CDR3 is CASSKAGFNEKLFF. The CDR3 bases are TGTGCCAGCAGCAAAGCGGGCTTTAATGAAAAACTGTTTTTT.

This chain joins TRBV7-2 and TRBJ2-7; unclear D gene. Between the trimmed V and J ends, which lost 5 bases and 0 bases, there was a span of 14 bases. Germline assignment: CDR1 SGHTA and CDR2 FQGNSA. The CDR3 totals 15 residues. The CDR3 here is CASSPLRASSYEQYF. In nucleotides, the CDR3 is TGTGCCAGCAGCCCCCTCCGTGCGAGCTCCTACGAGCAGTACTTC. Complete variable domain (other parts from reference TRBV7-2 and TRBJ2-7): GAGVSQSPSNKVTEKGKDVELRCDPISGHTALYWYRQSLGQGLEFLIYFQGNSAPDKSGLPSDRFSAERTGGSVSTLTIQRTQQEDSAVYLCASSPLRASSYEQYFGPGTRLTVT.

This clonotype was seen more than once but under ten times. The gene calls are TRBV20-1 and TRBJ2-1; tentatively, D is TRBD1 (6 bases). Trimming cost V 3 bases and J 4 bases, with 16 bases left between them. This CDR3 has 15 amino acids. Germline lookup yields CDR1 DFQATT and CDR2 SNEGSKA (reference sequence). The chain's CDR3 is CSASPQGRAYNEQFF. The CDR3 region has the DNA TGCAGTGCTAGCCCCCAGGGGCGGGCTTACAATGAGCAGTTCTTC.

The table lists this clonotype with many counts. The chain links TRBV29-1 to TRBJ1-1; 8 nucleotides line up with TRBD1. This CDR3 is 12 amino acids long. CDR1 SQVTM and CDR2 ANQGSEA come from the germline V gene. The V segment lost 5 bases and the J segment 6 bases; nucleotides outside the gene matches: 5. CDR3 in amino acids: CSVYTGGSEAFF. The DNA for the CDR3 is TGCAGCGTTTACACAGGGGGATCTGAAGCTTTCTTT. Using reference TRBV29-1 and TRBJ1-1 for the parts outside the CDR3, the full variable domain is SAVISQKPSRDICQRGTSLTIQCQVDSQVTMMFWYRQQPGQSLTLIATANQGSEATYESGFVIDKFPISRPNLTFSTLTVSNMSPEDSSIYLCSVYTGGSEAFFGQGTRLTVV.

The CDR3 nucleotides read TGCGCCAGCAGCTCCAGGCTGGAGCAGTACTTC. Translated, it gives CASSSRLEQYF. V is TRBV5-1 and J is TRBJ2-7, with no clear D. The CDR3 is 11 residues long. Trimming removed 3 bases at V and 7 bases at J, with 8 bases between. Germline V gene sequence: CDR1 SGHRS, CDR2 YFSETQ.

The chain carries TRBV12-3 or TRBV12-4 and TRBJ2-5, with 10 bases matching TRBD2. V was pared by 6 bases and J by 4 bases, with 5 bases of the junction left unmatched. This CDR3 is 14 amino acids long. The CDR3: CASRIAGGRETQYF. CDR3 sequence (DNA): TGTGCCAGCAGAATAGCGGGGGGACGAGAGACCCAGTACTTC.

This clonotype was picked up a small number of times. This CDR3 is CASSMRSLDNEQFF. The CDR3 region has the DNA TGTGCCAGTAGTATGAGGAGCCTAGACAATGAGCAGTTCTTC. The rearrangement links TRBV19 to TRBJ2-1; no clear D gene. This CDR3 comprises 14 residues. With 3 bases removed from V and 5 bases from J, the gap between germline ends came to 11 bases. Germline values: CDR1 LNHDA, CDR2 SQIVND (reference sequence).

This clonotype was seen repeatedly, ten times or more. The rearrangement uses TRBV10-3 and TRBJ2-7; D gene uncertain. Germline V gene data show CDR1 as ENHRY and CDR2 as SYGVKD. V gave up 11 bases and J gave up 2 bases, with 10 bases separating them. The CDR3 consists of 11 residues. The CDR3 sequence is CASTSAYEQYF. For the CDR3, the DNA is TGTGCCTCCACCTCTGCCTACGAGCAGTACTTC.

Remarks on this clonotype: A much larger clone lies one base from this, so it may be a read error. This chain joins TRBV29-1 and TRBJ2-3; 10 nucleotides match TRBD1. This CDR3 is built from 14 residues. CDR1 and CDR2 from the germline V gene are SQVTM and ANQGSEA. As DNA, the CDR3 is TGCAGCGTTGGGGACAGGGGTTGGACAGATACGCACTATTTT. It codes for CSVGDRGWTDTHYF.

V gene TRBV13 combines with J gene TRBJ2-7, with 11 positions matching TRBD2. V lost 4 bases, J lost 3 bases, and 8 bases stayed unmatched. The CDR3 is 16 amino acids. Germline V CDR1 and CDR2: PRHDT, FYEKMQ (reference sequence). The CDR3 nucleotides read TGTGCCAGCAGCTCAGCGACTAGCGGGGTCTTCTACGAGCAGTACTTC. Protein product: CASSSATSGVFYEQYF.

In this sample, this clonotype turned up many times. The rearrangement joins TRBV12-3 or TRBV12-4 to TRBJ1-1; 7 nucleotides agree with TRBD1. Unmatched junction bases numbered 8, after V lost 5 bases and J lost 2 bases. The CDR3 is 15 residues long. The CDR3 coding sequence is TGTGCCAGCAGTCCCAATCGACAGGGAAACACTGAAGCTTTCTTT. Translation: CASSPNRQGNTEAFF.

This clonotype came up many times. The V and J genes are TRBV11-2 and TRBJ1-3; D gene ambiguous. This CDR3 spans 17 amino acids. V gave up 1 base and J gave up 0 bases, with 13 bases separating them. CDR1 and CDR2 from the germline V gene are SGHAT and FQNNGV. CDR3 amino acids: CASSLGFRLNSGNTIYF. The CDR3 DNA is TGTGCCAGCAGCTTAGGGTTTCGCCTCAACTCTGGAAACACCATATATTTT.

This chain links TRBV5-1 with TRBJ2-7, with D perhaps TRBD2 (6 bases). V was clipped by 0 bases and J by 12 bases, with 16 bases between them. The germline gives CDR1 SGHRS, CDR2 YFSETQ. The CDR3 runs 13 residues. The CDR3 region has the DNA TGCGCCAGCAGCTTGGCGGGGGAAAGGGAATTGTACTTC. Its protein is CASSLAGERELYF. The full variable domain, in which reference TRBV5-1 and TRBJ2-7 provide the parts outside the CDR3, is KAGVTQTPRYLIKTRGQQVTLSCSPISGHRSVSWYQQTPGQGLQFLFEYFSETQRNKGNFPGRFSGRQFSNSRSEMNVSTLELGDSALYLCASSLAGERELYFGPGTRLTVT.

In the case of this clonotype: A much larger clone sits a single nucleotide away, making a read error possible. This rearrangement joins TRBV12-3 or TRBV12-4 to TRBJ2-7; maybe TRBD2 (7 bases). CDR3 length equals 14 residues. The CDR3, as DNA: TGTGGCAGCACCATGGGGGGGGCCTCCTACGAGCAGTACTTC. Its translation is CGSTMGGASYEQYF.

This clonotype was counted ten times or more. The chain has TRBV28 and TRBJ1-4, with 7 positions matching TRBD1. Germline values: CDR1 MDHEN, CDR2 SYDVKM. The CDR3 runs 15 residues. V was clipped by 4 bases and J by 3 bases; unmatched bases: 5. The DNA for the CDR3 is TGTGCCAGCAGTTATACAGGGGAAGCTAATGAAAAACTGTTTTTT. Translating gives CASSYTGEANEKLFF. The full variable domain, its missing parts supplied by reference TRBV28 and TRBJ1-4, is DVKVTQSSRYLVKRTGEKVFLECVQDMDHENMFWYRQDPGLGLRLIYFSYDVKMKEKGDIPEGYSVSREKKERFSLILESASTNQTSMYLCASSYTGEANEKLFFGSGTQLSVL.

This clonotype was seen repeatedly, ten times or more. The rearrangement links TRBV20-1 to TRBJ2-5; perhaps TRBD2 as D (6 bases). Trimming shortened V by 3 bases and J by 7 bases, and 18 bases separated the two germline ends. This CDR3 comprises 14 residues. CDR1 and CDR2 (germline): DFQATT, SNEGSKA (reference sequence). In DNA form, the CDR3 reads TGCAGTGCTAGGTCGGGGGATTCGGAGGTGACCCAGTACTTC. This gives the protein CSARSGDSEVTQYF.

This clonotype occurred a few times. The CDR3 reads CSGSAGGETQYF. The CDR3 region has the DNA TGCAGCGGATCAGCGGGGGGGGAGACCCAGTACTTC. The chain joins TRBV29-1 to TRBJ2-5, with 10 bases that match TRBD2. The CDR3 covers 12 residues. Germline CDR1 and CDR2: SQVTM and ANQGSEA. Losses at the gene ends were 7 bases for V and 5 bases for J; bases not matched to a gene: 4.